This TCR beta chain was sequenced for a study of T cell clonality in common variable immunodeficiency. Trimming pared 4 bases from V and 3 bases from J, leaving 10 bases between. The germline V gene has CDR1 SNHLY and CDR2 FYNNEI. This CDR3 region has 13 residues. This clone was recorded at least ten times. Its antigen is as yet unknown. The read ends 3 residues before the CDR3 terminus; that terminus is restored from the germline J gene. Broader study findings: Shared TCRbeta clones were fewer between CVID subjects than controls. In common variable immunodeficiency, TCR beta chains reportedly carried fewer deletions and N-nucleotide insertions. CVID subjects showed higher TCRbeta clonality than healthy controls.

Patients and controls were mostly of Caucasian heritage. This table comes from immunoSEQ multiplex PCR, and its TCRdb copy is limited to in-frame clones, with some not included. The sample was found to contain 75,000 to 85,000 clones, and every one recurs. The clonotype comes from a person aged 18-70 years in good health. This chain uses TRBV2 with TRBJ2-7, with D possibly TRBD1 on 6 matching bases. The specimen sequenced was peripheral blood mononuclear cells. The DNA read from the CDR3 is TGTGCCAGCAGTGCGGAGACAGGCTACGAG. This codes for CASSAETGYE. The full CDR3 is CASSAETGYEQYF.